This T cell receptor beta chain comes out of a study of shared clonotypes between healthy human individuals. Germline values: CDR1 MNHNS, CDR2 SASEGT. Trimming took 6 bases from V and 2 from J; bases not matched to a gene: 4. The CDR3 has 15 amino acids. Sequencing was performed with immunoSEQ multiplex PCR; in TCRdb, only in-frame clones are kept and a portion is missing. The sample holds about 1.4 million clones, 95% to 97% seen once. The J gene is TRBJ1-5, the V gene TRBV6-1, with 10 positions matching TRBD1. The sample taken for sequencing was naive CD4+ T cells sorted from blood. Subset described: CD45RA+ positively selected. This clonotype was sampled from a man in his thirties or forties in good health. The chain's CDR3 is CASRGQGGRNQPQHF. The CDR3, as DNA: TGTGCCAGCAGAGGACAGGGGGGTCGCAATCAGCCCCAGCATTTT.